A single T cell receptor (beta chain) is shown here with its context. The entry originates in a study of blood T cell repertoires in COVID-19. Only in-frame clones appear in the TCRdb table, and some are missing; sequencing was by immunoSEQ multiplex PCR. The table has about 260,000 clones, 86% seen once. CDR3 length equals 15 residues. V was cut by 1 base and J by 4 bases, with 11 bases left in between. Germline assignment: CDR1 SGHRS and CDR2 YFSETQ. The clonotype comes from a man aged 25-45 years with active or convalescent COVID-19. The chain couples TRBV5-1 to TRBJ2-2; possibly TRBD2 for D (5 bases). The sequenced material came from peripheral blood. The CDR3 DNA sequence: TGCGCCAGCAGCTTGAACGGGGAAACCACCGGGGAGCTGTTTTTT. It specifies CASSLNGETTGELFF.